The subject of this entry is one TCR beta chain. Measured with immunoSEQ multiplex PCR; TCRdb has only the in-frame clones, and not every one. This sample has 250,000 to 350,000 clones, with 70% to 85% found just once. The CDR3 consists of 15 residues. The germline CDR1 and CDR2 sequences are LNHDA and SQIVND (reference sequence). Trimming took 7 bases from V and 6 from J, leaving 22 bases between them. This record belongs to a study of blood T cell repertoires in COVID-19. Background on the study: PBMCs, B-cell-depleted T cells, or T cells were the source of the cDNA or gDNA that made up the material.

Followed longitudinally, the Seattle patients had been enrolled during active infection. This TCR came from a human donor with COVID-19, enrolled during active disease. The donor label of this sample is uncertain. V is TRBV19 and J is TRBJ2-7; a possible D gene is TRBD1 (5 bases). The material sequenced was peripheral blood. CDR3 amino acids: CASTRSVGVAAEQYF. Written as DNA, the CDR3 is TGTGCCAGTACCAGATCGGTAGGGGTAGCAGCCGAGCAGTACTTC.